This T cell receptor beta chain is from a study of Ad26.COV2.S vaccination and SARS-CoV-2 variants. Described treatment: about 20 received Ad26.COV2.S at low or high dose, single or two shots; 5 received placebo; per-sample allocation not given. Sampling happened 63 days after the first vaccine or placebo injection. Adults aged 18-55 years in Boston included the donor. The CDR3 spans 12 residues. The germline V gene has CDR1 SGHNT and CDR2 YYREEE (reference sequence). Comments on this clone: One end of the junction varies from germline; a read error may be responsible.

Some clones are missing from TCRdb's copy, which holds only in-frame ones; the method was immunoSEQ multiplex PCR. The sample has just over 350,000 clones; 80% to 90% are singletons. The TCR comes from a person between 18 and 65 years old who received the Ad26.COV2.S COVID-19 vaccine or a placebo. The specimen was peripheral blood, collected in a trial of Ad26.COV2.S vaccine versus placebo. The chain combines TRBV5-4 with TRBJ2-4; D is undetermined. CDR3: CASSLVPGGRNF. CDR3 DNA sequence: TGTGCCAGCAGCTTGGTGCCAGGCGGACGGAACTTC.